This T cell receptor beta chain emerged from a study of blood T cell repertoires in COVID-19. Background on the study: The analysed material was cDNA or gDNA that came from T cells, B-cell-depleted T cells, or PBMCs.

Under the authors' procedure: Reference gene primer amplification yielded estimated nucleated cell counts. The table came from immunoSEQ multiplex PCR; TCRdb's copy has only in-frame clones and leaves some out. V, J and clone size are those of that table, while D and trimming were read from the DNA. The sample holds about 78,000 clones; about 89% are singletons and the top ten take 1.5% to 2%. Germline CDR1 KGHSH, CDR2 LQKENI. This CDR3 has 15 amino acids. Trimming cost V 0 bases and J 3 bases, with 11 bases left between them. The V gene is TRBV18, the J gene TRBJ2-5; TRBD1 is a possible D gene (5 bases). Sequenced material: peripheral blood. The sequence was obtained from a woman aged 60 to 75 with acute or convalescent COVID-19. The CDR3 is CASSPPNRLEETQYF. Written as DNA, the CDR3 is TGTGCCAGCTCACCACCAAACAGGTTGGAAGAGACCCAGTACTTC. The full variable domain, completed using reference TRBV18 and TRBJ2-5, is NAGVMQNPRHLVRRRGQEARLRCSPMKGHSHVYWYRQLPEEGLKFMVYLQKENIIDESGMPKERFSAEFPKEGPSILRIQQVVRGDSAAYFCASSPPNRLEETQYFGPGTRLLVL.